What follows are 20 T cell receptor beta chains derived from one specimen sequenced in a study of blood T cell repertoires in COVID-19. The method was immunoSEQ multiplex PCR; TCRdb's version includes in-frame clones alone and lacks a portion of them. The sample records about 80,000 clones, 87% being singletons. The sequenced material came from peripheral blood. The receptors stem from a woman older than 75 with active or convalescent COVID-19.

The J gene is TRBJ2-1, the V gene TRBV3-1 (or the pseudogene TRBV3-2); the match to TRBD1 covers 7 bases. Germline values: CDR1 LGHDT, CDR2 YNNKEL (reference sequence). The CDR3 is 15 amino acids. J lost 0 bases, V lost 3 bases, and 2 bases had no gene match. The CDR3 nucleotides read TGTGCCAGCAGCCAGGGACAGAGCTCCTACAATGAGCAGTTCTTC. Protein sequence: CASSQGQSSYNEQFF.

This clone was seen a single time. This sequence joins TRBV18 and TRBJ2-1; 7 bases line up with TRBD2. The CDR3 is 13 residues long. Germline CDR1 and CDR2: KGHSH and LQKENI. With 8 bases clipped from V and 9 bases from J, the junction kept 10 bases outside the gene matches. The CDR3 reads CASRPTGGGEQFF. CDR3 DNA sequence: TGTGCCAGCCGTCCTACGGGGGGTGGTGAGCAGTTCTTC.

Here the CDR3 DNA reads TGCGCCAGCAGCCCATTCCAGGGCCCTGGAAACACCATATATTTT. This translates into CASSPFQGPGNTIYF. This sequence joins TRBV5-1 and TRBJ1-3, with D possibly matching TRBD1 (5 bases). The CDR3 is 15 residues long. Trimming pared 4 bases from V and 2 bases from J, leaving 13 bases between. The germline gives CDR1 SGHRS, CDR2 YFSETQ.

The genes are TRBV19 and TRBJ2-2; 10 nucleotides agree with TRBD2. V lost 4 bases, J lost 0 bases, and 8 bases stayed unmatched. Looked up from germline, CDR1 is LNHDA and CDR2 is SQIVND (reference sequence). The CDR3 totals 18 residues. The chain's CDR3 is CASSRALAGVANTGELFF. DNA for the CDR3: TGTGCCAGTAGTAGGGCTCTAGCGGGAGTAGCGAACACCGGGGAGCTGTTTTTT.

The rearrangement links TRBV9 to TRBJ2-1; perhaps TRBD2 as D (6 bases). The CDR3 loop spans 15 amino acids. Germline CDR1 is SGDLS and CDR2 is YYNGEE. V lost 0 bases to trimming and J lost 6 bases, with 13 bases between them. CDR3: CASSVGGTSSNEQFF. CDR3 coding DNA: TGTGCCAGCAGCGTAGGCGGGACCTCTTCCAATGAGCAGTTCTTC.

In regard to this clone: The DNA is left out, because the CDR3 cannot be placed on it with certainty; the CDR3 is given as TCRdb lists it. The genes are TRBV6-2 or TRBV6-3 and TRBJ2-7; the table's TRBD1 call for D was not verified on the DNA. Termini included, the CDR3 measures 14 amino acids. Germline CDR1 and CDR2: MNHEY and SVGEGT. CDR3 in amino acids: CASSSSDIAYEQYF.

The V and J genes are TRBV28 and TRBJ2-5; TRBD2 matches at 7 bases. V lost 5 bases to trimming and J lost 8 bases; unmatched junction nucleotides: 5. CDR1 MDHEN and CDR2 SYDVKM come from the germline V gene. This CDR3 region has 12 residues. The DNA for the CDR3 is TGTGCCAGCAGTGGGACTACCCTAACCCAGTACTTC. Translating gives CASSGTTLTQYF.

The chain combines TRBV6-5 with TRBJ2-4, with TRBD1 matching 7 bases. The CDR3 contains 15 residues. With V trimmed by 7 bases and J by 3 bases, 9 bases remained unmatched. The germline gives CDR1 MNHEY, CDR2 SVGAGI. CDR3 DNA: TGTGCCAGCAATTCAGGGGGTCTCGGCAAAAACATTCAGTACTTC. This encodes CASNSGGLGKNIQYF.

The genes are TRBV3-1 (or the pseudogene TRBV3-2) and TRBJ1-1; 8 nucleotides align to TRBD1. V dropped 2 bases and J dropped 1; count of bases not matched to a gene: 6. Germline values: CDR1 LGHDT, CDR2 YNNKEL (reference sequence). This CDR3 is built from 16 residues. The CDR3 DNA sequence: TGTGCCAGCAGCCAAAGGCCAGGGGGCGGGAACACTGAAGCTTTCTTT. Translating it yields CASSQRPGGGNTEAFF.

As to this clone: One junction end does not reproduce the germline sequence, and a read error may be involved. The chain recombines TRBV5-8 with TRBJ1-1; possibly TRBD1 for D (5 bases). Germline V gives CDR1 SGHTS, CDR2 YDEGEE. The CDR3 is 10 amino acids. This CDR3 reads CASSWTTAVF. The CDR3 DNA reads as TGTGCCAGCAGCTGGACGACAGCCGTTTTT. Full variable domain (outside the CDR3, taken from reference TRBV5-8 and TRBJ1-1): EAGVTQSPTHLIKTRGQQATLRCSPISGHTSVYWYQQALGLGLQFLLWYDEGEERNRGNFPPRFSGRQFPNYSSELNVNALELEDSALYLCASSWTTAVFGQGTRLTVV.

The chain combines TRBV4-3 with TRBJ2-1; D not certain. The V end was cut by 1 base, the J end by 1 base, with 5 bases between. The CDR3 runs to 14 residues. Germline CDR1 reads LGHNA; CDR2 reads YSLEER. The CDR3 reads CASSQVLSYNEQFF. DNA of the CDR3: TGCGCCAGCAGCCAAGTACTGTCCTACAATGAGCAGTTCTTC.

This clone was observed a single time. The CDR3 DNA follows: TGCGCCAGCAGCTTGGCCGGGACAGGGGGAAACACCATATATTTT. Translated: CASSLAGTGGNTIYF. The V gene is TRBV5-1, the J gene TRBJ1-3, with 9 bases fitting TRBD1. Germline V lookup: CDR1 SGHRS, CDR2 YFSETQ. The CDR3 totals 15 residues. V shed 0 bases and J 4 bases; nucleotides not matched to a gene: 2.

V and J are TRBV11-2 and TRBJ1-2; D call uncertain. CDR1 and CDR2 from the germline V gene are SGHAT and FQNNGV. CDR3 size: 14 residues. Trimming pared 4 bases from V and 5 bases from J, leaving 14 bases between. CDR3 nucleotide sequence: TGTGCCAGCAGCTGGGTTAGAGGCGGGTATGGCTACACCTTC. Translating it yields CASSWVRGGYGYTF.

This clone was picked up a small number of times. CDR3 coding DNA: TGCGCCAGCAGCCAAGATCCAGTTACAGAGACCGGGGAGCTGTTTTTT. Translated, it gives CASSQDPVTETGELFF. The chain carries TRBV4-3 and TRBJ2-2; D unclear. Trimming took off 0 bases at V and 5 bases at J, with 13 bases between the two ends. Germline assignment: CDR1 LGHNA and CDR2 YSLEER. The CDR3 has 16 amino acids.

The V gene is TRBV3-1 (or the pseudogene TRBV3-2), the J gene TRBJ1-1; weak D call: TRBD1 (6 bases). V lost 5 bases to trimming and J lost 4 bases, with 11 bases between them. The CDR3 has 13 amino acids. Germline CDR1 and CDR2: LGHDT and YNNKEL (reference sequence). CDR3 sequence: CASSSQGFTEAFF. CDR3 coding DNA: TGTGCCAGCAGCTCCCAGGGGTTCACTGAAGCTTTCTTT.

The chain carries TRBV5-1 and TRBJ2-2, with D possibly being TRBD2 (5 bases). V lost 2 bases, J lost 5 bases, and 13 bases lay in between. This CDR3 comprises 15 residues. From germline, CDR1 is SGHRS and CDR2 YFSETQ. The CDR3 reads CASSLTGWGTGELFF. CDR3 in DNA: TGCGCCAGCAGCTTAACGGGGTGGGGAACCGGGGAGCTGTTTTTT.

The chain recombines TRBV9 with TRBJ2-1; no definite D call. The V gene lost 0 bases and the J gene lost 0 bases, with 13 bases spanning the gap. Germline-derived CDR1 and CDR2 are SGDLS and YYNGEE. The CDR3 consists of 17 residues. The CDR3 region is CASSVEAPGLSYNEQFF. In DNA, the CDR3 is TGTGCCAGCAGCGTAGAGGCACCGGGTCTCTCCTACAATGAGCAGTTCTTC. Filled out from reference TRBV9 and TRBJ2-1, the complete variable domain reads DSGVTQTPKHLITATGQRVTLRCSPRSGDLSVYWYQQSLDQGLQFLIQYYNGEERAKGNILERFSAQQFPDLHSELNLSSLELGDSALYFCASSVEAPGLSYNEQFFGPGTRLTVL.

The V gene is TRBV24-1, the J gene TRBJ2-3; TRBD1 matches 10 bases. The CDR3 runs to 16 residues. Germline V gene sequence: CDR1 KGHDR, CDR2 SFDVKD. The trim removed 0 bases at V and 5 bases at J, leaving 4 bases unmatched. CDR3 coding DNA: TGTGCCACCAGTGATTTGGGGGACAGGGGTGGAGATACGCAGTATTTT. Translating it yields CATSDLGDRGGDTQYF.

The V and J genes are TRBV19 and TRBJ2-7, with 7 bases fitting TRBD1. The germline gives CDR1 LNHDA, CDR2 SQIVND (reference sequence). V lost 5 bases to trimming and J lost 0 bases; unmatched junction nucleotides: 4. This CDR3 is 14 amino acids long. The CDR3 sequence: CASSLTGDSYEQYF. The DNA of the CDR3 is TGTGCCAGTAGTCTCACAGGGGACTCCTACGAGCAGTACTTC.

This chain joins TRBV7-9 and TRBJ2-7, with D tentatively TRBD1 (5 bases). CDR1 is SEHNR and CDR2 is FQNEAQ in the germline V gene (reference sequence). The CDR3 has 14 amino acids. Trimming removed 2 bases from V and 2 bases from J, with 10 bases in between. For the CDR3, the DNA is TGTGCCAGCAGCTTATTTCAGGGAACCTACGAGCAGTACTTC. This codes for CASSLFQGTYEQYF.